This TCR beta chain was captured by sequencing in a study of T cell responses to AZD1222 COVID-19 vaccine. This CDR3 has 15 residues. The germline V gene has CDR1 LNHDA and CDR2 SQIVND (reference sequence). V lost 3 bases, J lost 6 bases, and 10 bases stayed unmatched. Using immunoSEQ multiplex PCR, the repertoire was profiled, and TCRdb retains in-frame clones only, with some absent. The table lists 95,000 to 150,000 clones, approximately 92% of them singletons. The TCR was taken from an adult in good health. This specimen was peripheral blood, taken on day 0 of AZD1222 vaccination. The chain recombines TRBV19 with TRBJ1-2; TRBD1 matches at 7 bases. The CDR3 nucleotides read TGTGCCAGTAGTATGCTGGCAGGGGGTGCGAATGGCTACACCTTC. Translated, it gives CASSMLAGGANGYTF.